These 9 T cell receptor beta chains were sequenced from one sample in a study of neoadjuvant anti-PD-1 for oral cavity cancer. Here immunoSEQ multiplex PCR was the method, and the copy in TCRdb shows in-frame clones only, minus some. The sample yields tens of thousands of clones, 25% to 35% seen once. Time point meaning: after neoadjuvant nivolumab, at surgical resection. This material consisted of tumor tissue, taken after nivolumab (anti-PD-1) treatment. These receptors came from a person aged 40-85 years with oral cavity squamous cell carcinoma.

This clone was detected only a few times. The rearrangement uses TRBV5-1 and TRBJ1-1; a possible D gene is TRBD1 (6 bases). V lost 7 bases to trimming and J lost 1 base, with 20 bases between them. Germline CDR1 and CDR2: SGHRS and YFSETQ. CDR3 length equals 16 residues. In DNA form, the CDR3 reads TGCGCCAGCGGTCCCAGGGTGGGAGGGGGGAACACTGAAGCTTTCTTT. This sequence encodes CASGPRVGGGNTEAFF.

J is TRBJ1-1 and V is TRBV11-2, with D maybe TRBD1 (6 bases). V was shortened by 2 bases and J by 1 base, with 20 bases between the two germline ends. Germline CDR1 SGHAT, CDR2 FQNNGV. This CDR3 is 18 amino acids long. This CDR3 reads CASSLRTRGGAGNTEAFF. CDR3 DNA sequence: TGTGCCAGCAGCTTACGCACCCGGGGGGGGGCGGGGAACACTGAAGCTTTCTTT.

This chain uses TRBV11-1 with TRBJ1-1; 7 bases map to TRBD1. The germline gives CDR1 SGHAT, CDR2 FQDESV (reference sequence). V was clipped by 2 bases and J by 5 bases; unmatched bases: 8. This CDR3 is 15 amino acids long. In nucleotides, the CDR3 is TGTGCCAGCAGCTTAACAGGGGAGTCCGGGACTGAAGCTTTCTTT. Its protein is CASSLTGESGTEAFF.

This clone was observed a few times. The chain employs TRBV28 and TRBJ1-2; D may be TRBD1 (6 bases). Germline V gene lookup returns CDR1 MDHEN and CDR2 SYDVKM. The V end was cut by 6 bases, the J end by 3 bases, with 17 bases between. The CDR3 sequence is 15 residues long. CDR3: CASRGSDRFDYGYTF. CDR3 sequence (DNA): TGTGCCAGCAGGGGTTCTGACAGGTTTGACTATGGCTACACCTTC.

This clone appeared many times. The chain employs TRBV7-2 and TRBJ2-1, with 13 positions matching TRBD2. Germline loops: CDR1 SGHTA, CDR2 FQGNSA. Germline trimming cut 7 bases from V and 8 bases from J; bases unmatched to any gene: 5. There are 14 residues in the CDR3. The CDR3 loop reads CASTRTSGRYEQFF. The CDR3 DNA sequence: TGTGCCAGCACCAGGACTAGCGGGAGATATGAGCAGTTCTTC.

The rearrangement links TRBV9 to TRBJ1-2; no reliable D call. This CDR3 is built from 15 residues. Germline CDR1 and CDR2: SGDLS and YYNGEE. V was pared by 0 bases and J by 3 bases, with 12 bases between. The CDR3 spells CASSVGPGGDYGYTF. CDR3 bases: TGTGCCAGCAGCGTAGGTCCGGGTGGCGACTATGGCTACACCTTC.

This clone was recorded many times. The rearrangement joins TRBV11-2 to TRBJ2-1; tentative D call: TRBD2 (6 bases). This CDR3 has 13 residues. The V end was cut by 7 bases, the J end by 4 bases, with 11 bases between. Germline V CDR1 and CDR2: SGHAT, FQNNGV. DNA for the CDR3: TGTGCCAGCACCAAGACTAGTTACAATGAGCAGTTCTTC. Amino acids: CASTKTSYNEQFF. The whole variable domain, remainder taken from reference TRBV11-2 and TRBJ2-1, is EAGVAQSPRYKIIEKRQSVAFWCNPISGHATLYWYQQILGQGPKLLIQFQNNGVVDDSQLPKDRFSAERLKGVDSTLKIQPAKLEDSAVYLCASTKTSYNEQFFGPGTRLTVL.

The chain recombines TRBV11-3 with TRBJ2-3; 10 bases are a match to TRBD2. The CDR3 covers 15 residues. Germline lookup yields CDR1 SGHNT and CDR2 YENEEA. The J segment lost 6 bases and the V segment lost 4 bases, leaving 7 bases of the junction unmatched. CDR3 nucleotide sequence: TGTGCCAGCAGCTCCGAGAGCGGGAGGGTGGATACGCAGTATTTT. Its translation: CASSSESGRVDTQYF.

The gene calls are TRBV4-1 and TRBJ2-5; 7 bases align to TRBD1. The germline gives CDR1 MGHRA, CDR2 YSYEKL. Losses at the gene ends were 3 bases for V and 5 bases for J; bases not matched to a gene: 6. The CDR3 has 14 amino acids. The CDR3 spells CASSQETGFETQYF. The CDR3 DNA follows: TGCGCCAGCAGCCAGGAGACAGGGTTCGAGACCCAGTACTTC.